This TCR beta chain is from a study of T cells in Graves' hyperthyroidism and ophthalmopathy. From RNA transcripts, TCR beta CDR3 regions were amplified. The study used the HTBI primer set for a first-round RT-PCR of the TCR CDR3. TCRdb called the multiplex PCR reads again in MiXCR, with one record for every CDR3 protein. The table records fewer than 550,000 distinct CDR3 sequences, around 14% of them present only once. Trimming cost V 6 bases and J 6 bases, with 18 bases left between them. Per the germline V gene, CDR1 is MNHNS and CDR2 is SASEGT. This CDR3 is built from 14 residues. The material sequenced was blood. The TCR sequence derives from a woman aged 18-29 years with Graves' hyperthyroidism. This chain joins TRBV6-1 and TRBJ2-7; D gene uncertain. For the CDR3, the DNA is TGTGCCAGCAGCCGGTCCAGAGTTGGTCCCGAGCAGTACTTC. It specifies CASSRSRVGPEQYF.